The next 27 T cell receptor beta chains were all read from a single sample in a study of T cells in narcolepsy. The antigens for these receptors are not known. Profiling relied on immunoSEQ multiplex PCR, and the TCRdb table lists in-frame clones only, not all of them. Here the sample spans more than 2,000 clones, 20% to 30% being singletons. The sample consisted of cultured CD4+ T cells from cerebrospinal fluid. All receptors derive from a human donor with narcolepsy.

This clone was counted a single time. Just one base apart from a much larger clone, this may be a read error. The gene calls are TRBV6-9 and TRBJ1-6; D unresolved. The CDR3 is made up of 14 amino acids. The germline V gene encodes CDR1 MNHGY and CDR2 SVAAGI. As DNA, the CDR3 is TGTGCCATCAGTGTGGGGTCCGCGGATTCACCCCTCCTCTTT. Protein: CAISVGSADSPLLF.

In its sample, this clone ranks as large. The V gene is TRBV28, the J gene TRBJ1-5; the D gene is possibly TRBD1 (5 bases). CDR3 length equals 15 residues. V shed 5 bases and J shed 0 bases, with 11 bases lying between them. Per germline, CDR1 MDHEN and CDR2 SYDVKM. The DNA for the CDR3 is TGTGCCAGCAGTCCCGACAGCTATAGCAATCAGCCCCAGCATTTT. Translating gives CASSPDSYSNQPQHF.

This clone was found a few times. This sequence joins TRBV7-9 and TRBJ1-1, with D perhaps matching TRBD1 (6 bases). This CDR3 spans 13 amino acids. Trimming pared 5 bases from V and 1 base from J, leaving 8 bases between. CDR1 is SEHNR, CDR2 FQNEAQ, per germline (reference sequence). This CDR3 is CASSLDRNTEAFF. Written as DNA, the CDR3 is TGTGCCAGCAGCCTGGACAGGAACACTGAAGCTTTCTTT.

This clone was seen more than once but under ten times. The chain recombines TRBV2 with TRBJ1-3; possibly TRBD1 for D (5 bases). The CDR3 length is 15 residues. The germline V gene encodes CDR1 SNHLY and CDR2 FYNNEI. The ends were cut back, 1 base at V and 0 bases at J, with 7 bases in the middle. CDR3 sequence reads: CASSEGQSSGNTIYF. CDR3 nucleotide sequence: TGTGCCAGCAGTGAAGGACAGAGCTCTGGAAACACCATATATTTT.

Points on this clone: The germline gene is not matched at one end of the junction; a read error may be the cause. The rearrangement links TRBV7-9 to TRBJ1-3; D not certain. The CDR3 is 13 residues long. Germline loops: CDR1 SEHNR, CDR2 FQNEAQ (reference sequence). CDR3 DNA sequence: TGTGCCAGCAGCTTCCTCAGTGGAGACACCATATATTTT. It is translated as CASSFLSGDTIYF.

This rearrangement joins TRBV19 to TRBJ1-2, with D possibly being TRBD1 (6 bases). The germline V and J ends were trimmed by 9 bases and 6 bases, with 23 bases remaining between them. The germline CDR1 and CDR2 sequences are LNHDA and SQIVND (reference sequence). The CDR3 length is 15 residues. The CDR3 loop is CASKEQGSLGDGYTF. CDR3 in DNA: TGTGCCAGCAAAGAACAGGGCTCCCTGGGGGATGGCTACACCTTC.

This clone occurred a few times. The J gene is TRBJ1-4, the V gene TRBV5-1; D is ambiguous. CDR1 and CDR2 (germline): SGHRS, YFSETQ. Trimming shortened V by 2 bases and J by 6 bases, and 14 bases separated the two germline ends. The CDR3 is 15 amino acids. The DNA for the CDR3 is TGCGCCAGCAGCTTAGCGGGGTGGGAGTATGAAAAACTGTTTTTT. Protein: CASSLAGWEYEKLFF.

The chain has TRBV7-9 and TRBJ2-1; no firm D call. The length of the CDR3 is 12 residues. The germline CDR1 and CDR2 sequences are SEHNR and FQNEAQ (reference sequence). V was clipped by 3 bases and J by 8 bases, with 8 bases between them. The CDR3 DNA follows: TGTGCCAGCAGCTTGTCTAGGCATGAGCAGTTCTTC. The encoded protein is CASSLSRHEQFF.

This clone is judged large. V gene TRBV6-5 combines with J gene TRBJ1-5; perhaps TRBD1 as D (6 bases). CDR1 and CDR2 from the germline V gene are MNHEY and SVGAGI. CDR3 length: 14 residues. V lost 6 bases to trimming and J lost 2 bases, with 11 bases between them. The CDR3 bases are TGTGCCAGCAGAAAACAGGGTGGCAATCAGCCCCAGCATTTT. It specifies CASRKQGGNQPQHF.

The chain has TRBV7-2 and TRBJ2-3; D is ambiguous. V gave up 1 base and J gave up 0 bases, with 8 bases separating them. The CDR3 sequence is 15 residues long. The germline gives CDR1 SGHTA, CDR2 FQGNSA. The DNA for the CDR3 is TGTGCCAGCAGCTTAGAACGAGTCAGCACAGATACGCAGTATTTT. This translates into CASSLERVSTDTQYF.

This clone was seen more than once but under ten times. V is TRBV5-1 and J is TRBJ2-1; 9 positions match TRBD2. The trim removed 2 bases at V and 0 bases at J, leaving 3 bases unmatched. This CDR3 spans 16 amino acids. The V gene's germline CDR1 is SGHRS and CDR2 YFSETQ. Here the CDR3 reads CASSFLAGISYNEQFF. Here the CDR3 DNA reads TGCGCCAGCAGCTTCCTAGCGGGGATCTCCTACAATGAGCAGTTCTTC. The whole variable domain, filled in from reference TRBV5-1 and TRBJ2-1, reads KAGVTQTPRYLIKTRGQQVTLSCSPISGHRSVSWYQQTPGQGLQFLFEYFSETQRNKGNFPGRFSGRQFSNSRSEMNVSTLELGDSALYLCASSFLAGISYNEQFFGPGTRLTVL.

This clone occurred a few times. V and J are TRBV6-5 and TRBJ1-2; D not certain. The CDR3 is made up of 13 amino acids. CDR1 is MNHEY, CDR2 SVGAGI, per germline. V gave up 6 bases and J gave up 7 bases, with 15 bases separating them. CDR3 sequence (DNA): TGTGCCAGCAGGGGAGATAGGGCGGGTGGCTACACCTTC. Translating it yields CASRGDRAGGYTF.

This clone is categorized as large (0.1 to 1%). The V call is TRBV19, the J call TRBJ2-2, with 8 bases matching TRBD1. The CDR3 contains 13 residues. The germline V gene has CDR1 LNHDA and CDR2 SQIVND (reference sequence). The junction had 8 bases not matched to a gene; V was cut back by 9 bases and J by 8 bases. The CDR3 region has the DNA TGTGCCAGCAGCGACAGGGGTATAGGGGAGCTGTTTTTT. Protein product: CASSDRGIGELFF.

CDR3 DNA sequence: TGTGCCAGCCTGGGGACTAGCGGCTACGAGCAGTACTTC. Translated, it gives CASLGTSGYEQYF. V usage is TRBV6-9 and J usage is TRBJ2-7; 11 bases are shared with TRBD2. CDR3 length: 13 amino acids. The germline gives CDR1 MNHGY, CDR2 SVAAGI. J was trimmed by 3 bases and V by 8 bases; bases with no gene match: 3.

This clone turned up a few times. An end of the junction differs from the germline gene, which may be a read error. In DNA form, the CDR3 reads TGTGCCAGCTCACCTCTAGCGGGGGGGCAGGTCTTC. Translated: CASSPLAGGQVF. This chain uses TRBV18 with TRBJ2-1; 12 bases align to TRBD2. The V gene's germline CDR1 is KGHSH and CDR2 LQKENI. The CDR3 loop spans 12 amino acids. Complete variable domain (other parts from reference TRBV18 and TRBJ2-1): NAGVMQNPRHLVRRRGQEARLRCSPMKGHSHVYWYRQLPEEGLKFMVYLQKENIIDESGMPKERFSAEFPKEGPSILRIQQVVRGDSAAYFCASSPLAGGQVFGPGTRLTVL.

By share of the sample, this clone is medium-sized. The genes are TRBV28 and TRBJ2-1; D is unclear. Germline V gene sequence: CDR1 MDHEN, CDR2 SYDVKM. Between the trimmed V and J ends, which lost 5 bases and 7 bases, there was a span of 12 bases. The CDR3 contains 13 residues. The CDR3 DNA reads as TGTGCCAGCAGTGCGCCCCGGGCGAATGAGCAGTTCTTC. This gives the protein CASSAPRANEQFF.

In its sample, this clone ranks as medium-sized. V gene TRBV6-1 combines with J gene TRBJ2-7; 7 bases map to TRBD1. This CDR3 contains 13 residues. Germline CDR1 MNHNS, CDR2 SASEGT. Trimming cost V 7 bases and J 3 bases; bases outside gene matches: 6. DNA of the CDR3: TGTGCCAGCATCACAGGGGTACACTACGAGCAGTACTTC. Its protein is CASITGVHYEQYF.

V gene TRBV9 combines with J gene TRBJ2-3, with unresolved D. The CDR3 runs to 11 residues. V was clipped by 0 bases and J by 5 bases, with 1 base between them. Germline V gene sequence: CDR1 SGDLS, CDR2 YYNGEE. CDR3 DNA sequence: TGTGCCAGCAGCGTAGTAGATACGCAGTATTTT. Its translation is CASSVVDTQYF. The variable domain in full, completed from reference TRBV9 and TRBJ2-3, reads DSGVTQTPKHLITATGQRVTLRCSPRSGDLSVYWYQQSLDQGLQFLIQYYNGEERAKGNILERFSAQQFPDLHSELNLSSLELGDSALYFCASSVVDTQYFGPGTRLTVL.

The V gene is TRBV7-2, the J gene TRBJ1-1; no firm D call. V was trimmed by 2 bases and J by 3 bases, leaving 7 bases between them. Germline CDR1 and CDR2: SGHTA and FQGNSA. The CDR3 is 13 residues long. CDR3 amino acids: CASSLSKDTEAFF. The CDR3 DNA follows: TGTGCCAGCAGCTTATCAAAAGACACTGAAGCTTTCTTT.

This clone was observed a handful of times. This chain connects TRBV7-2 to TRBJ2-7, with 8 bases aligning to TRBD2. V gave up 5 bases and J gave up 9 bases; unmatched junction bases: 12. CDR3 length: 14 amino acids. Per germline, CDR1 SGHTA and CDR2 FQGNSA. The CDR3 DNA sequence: TGTGCCAGCAGCCCCCCGGGGGGGCGGTCGGGGCAGTACTTC. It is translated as CASSPPGGRSGQYF. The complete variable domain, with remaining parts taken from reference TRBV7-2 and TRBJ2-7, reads GAGVSQSPSNKVTEKGKDVELRCDPISGHTALYWYRQSLGQGLEFLIYFQGNSAPDKSGLPSDRFSAERTGGSVSTLTIQRTQQEDSAVYLCASSPPGGRSGQYFGPGTRLTVT.

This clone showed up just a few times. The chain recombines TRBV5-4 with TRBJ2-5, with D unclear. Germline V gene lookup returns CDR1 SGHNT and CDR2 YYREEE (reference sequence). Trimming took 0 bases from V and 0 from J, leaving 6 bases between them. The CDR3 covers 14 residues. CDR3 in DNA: TGTGCCAGCAGCTTGGAGCTGGACCAAGAGACCCAGTACTTC. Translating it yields CASSLELDQETQYF.

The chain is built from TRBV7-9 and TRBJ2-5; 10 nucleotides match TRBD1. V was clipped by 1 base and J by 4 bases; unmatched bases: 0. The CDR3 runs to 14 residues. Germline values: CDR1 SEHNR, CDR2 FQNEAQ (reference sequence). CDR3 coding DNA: TGTGCCAGCAGCTTAGGGGACAGGGGAGAGACCCAGTACTTC. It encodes CASSLGDRGETQYF.

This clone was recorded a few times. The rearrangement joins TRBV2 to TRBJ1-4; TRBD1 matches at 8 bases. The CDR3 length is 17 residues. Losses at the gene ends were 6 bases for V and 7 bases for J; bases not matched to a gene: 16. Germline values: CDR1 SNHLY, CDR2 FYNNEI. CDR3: CASRGGGQGAVGEKLFF. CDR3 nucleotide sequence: TGTGCCAGCAGGGGAGGAGGGCAGGGGGCTGTTGGTGAAAAACTGTTTTTT.

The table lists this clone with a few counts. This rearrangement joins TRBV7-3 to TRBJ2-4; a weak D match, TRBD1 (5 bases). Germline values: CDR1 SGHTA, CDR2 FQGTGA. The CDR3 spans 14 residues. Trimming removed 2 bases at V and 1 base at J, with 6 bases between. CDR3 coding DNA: TGTGCCAGCAGCTTAGCAGGGGCCAAAAACATTCAGTACTTC. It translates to CASSLAGAKNIQYF.

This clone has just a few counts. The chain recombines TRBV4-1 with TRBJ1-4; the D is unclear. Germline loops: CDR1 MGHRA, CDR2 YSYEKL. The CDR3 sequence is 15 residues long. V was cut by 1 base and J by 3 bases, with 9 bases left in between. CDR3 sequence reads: CASSQVAGSNEKLFF. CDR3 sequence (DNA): TGCGCCAGCAGCCAAGTCGCCGGGTCTAATGAAAAACTGTTTTTT.

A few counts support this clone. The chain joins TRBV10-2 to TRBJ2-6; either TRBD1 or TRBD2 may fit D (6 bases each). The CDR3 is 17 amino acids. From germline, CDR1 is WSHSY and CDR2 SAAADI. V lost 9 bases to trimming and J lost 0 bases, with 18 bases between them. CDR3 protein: CASGAGTLYSGANVLTF. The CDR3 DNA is TGCGCCAGTGGGGCGGGGACACTTTACTCTGGGGCCAACGTCCTGACTTTC.

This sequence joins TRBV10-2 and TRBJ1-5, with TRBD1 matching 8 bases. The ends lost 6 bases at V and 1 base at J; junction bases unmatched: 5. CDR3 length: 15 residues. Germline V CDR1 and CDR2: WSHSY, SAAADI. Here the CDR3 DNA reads TGCGCCAGCAGGCGACAGGGGTCCAGCAATCAGCCCCAGCATTTT. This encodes CASRRQGSSNQPQHF.